Sequencing of this T cell receptor beta chain was carried out in a study of CD8 T cells in Susac syndrome. The multiple sclerosis controls were treatment-naive patients, and their relapsing-remitting disease was stable or active. TEMRA cells underwent FACS enrichment and CD8+ and CD4+ T cells underwent negative isolation. The CDR3 is 18 amino acids. Germline V gene sequence: CDR1 KGHDR, CDR2 SFDVKD. Trimming cost V 3 bases and J 0 bases, with 14 bases left between them. Reverse transcription of about 0.45 to 1 ug RNA was performed with random hexamers. Amplification of TCR beta CDR3 used immunoSEQ multiplex PCR across 54 Vbeta and 13 Jbeta. TCRdb re-called the immunoSEQ multiplex PCR reads with MiXCR, one entry per CDR3 protein. The sample includes about 400,000 distinct CDR3 sequences, 75% to 90% of them seen just once.

Sequences were obtained from CD8+ T cells from PBMCs. J is TRBJ1-6 and V is TRBV24-1; weak D call: TRBD1 (5 bases). This clonotype was obtained from a human donor with multiple sclerosis. CDR3 sequence (DNA): TGTGCCACCAGTGATCCCCCTGGGGGGAGCTCCTATAATTCACCCCTCCACTTT. It specifies CATSDPPGGSSYNSPLHF.